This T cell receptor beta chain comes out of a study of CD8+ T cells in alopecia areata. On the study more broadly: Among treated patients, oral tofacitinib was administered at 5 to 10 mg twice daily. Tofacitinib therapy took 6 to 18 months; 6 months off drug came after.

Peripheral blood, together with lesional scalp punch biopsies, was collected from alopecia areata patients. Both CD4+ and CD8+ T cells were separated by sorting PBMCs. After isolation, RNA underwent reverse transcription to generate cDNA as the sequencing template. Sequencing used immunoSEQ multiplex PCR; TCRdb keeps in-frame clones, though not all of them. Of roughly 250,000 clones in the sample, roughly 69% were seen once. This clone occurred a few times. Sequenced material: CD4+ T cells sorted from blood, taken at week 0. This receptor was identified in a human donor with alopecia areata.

The CDR3 region has the DNA TGTGCCAGCAGTGGCCCTAGCGGGGGGCCACGCACCGGGGAGCTGTTTTTT. Its protein is CASSGPSGGPRTGELFF. The V gene is TRBV2, the J gene TRBJ2-2; 11 nucleotides align to TRBD2. CDR3 length: 17 amino acids. Germline CDR1 SNHLY, CDR2 FYNNEI. J lost 4 bases, V lost 4 bases, and 8 bases had no gene match. The full variable domain, in which reference TRBV2 and TRBJ2-2 provide the parts outside the CDR3, is EPEVTQTPSHQVTQMGQEVILRCVPISNHLYFYWYRQILGQKVEFLVSFYNNEISEKSEIFDDQFSVERPDGSNFTLKIRSTKLEDSAMYFCASSGPSGGPRTGELFFGEGSRLTVL.